This TCR beta chain was recorded in a study of brain T cells in children with intractable seizures. The germline gives CDR1 LNHNV, CDR2 YYDKDF (reference sequence). The length of the CDR3 is 15 residues. V was shortened by 0 bases and J by 0 bases, with 6 bases between the two germline ends. Time point denoted: blood from clinic visit 5 months post-surgery; TSC patient then seizure free. Generated by immunoSEQ multiplex PCR, the TCRdb table keeps only in-frame clones and is missing some. The data contain about 350,000 clones, over 90% of them seen just once; the ten biggest clones take up roughly 5.8%. Broader study findings: Pre-surgery blood may have been undersampled, hiding some clones.

Comments on this clone: Its antigen is currently unknown.

This material consisted of peripheral blood, taken about 5 months after surgery. The V gene is TRBV15, the J gene TRBJ1-5; no firm D call. The clonotype was recovered from a boy in the first two years of life with tuberous sclerosis and intractable seizures. In DNA, the CDR3 is TGTGCCACCAGCAGAGAACAGTTTAGCAATCAGCCCCAGCATTTT. Amino acids: CATSREQFSNQPQHF.